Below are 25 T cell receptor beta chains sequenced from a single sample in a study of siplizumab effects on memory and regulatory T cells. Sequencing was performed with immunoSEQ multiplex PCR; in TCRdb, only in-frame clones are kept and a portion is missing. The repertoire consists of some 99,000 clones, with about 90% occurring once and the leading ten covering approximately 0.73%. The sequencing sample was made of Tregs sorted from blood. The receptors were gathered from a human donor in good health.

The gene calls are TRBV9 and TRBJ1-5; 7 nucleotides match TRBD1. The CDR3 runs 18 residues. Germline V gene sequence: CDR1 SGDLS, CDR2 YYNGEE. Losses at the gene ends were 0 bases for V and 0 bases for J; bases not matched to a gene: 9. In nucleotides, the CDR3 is TGTGCCAGCAGCGTAGGAGGGGGCGCGGATAATAGCAATCAGCCCCAGCATTTT. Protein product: CASSVGGGADNSNQPQHF.

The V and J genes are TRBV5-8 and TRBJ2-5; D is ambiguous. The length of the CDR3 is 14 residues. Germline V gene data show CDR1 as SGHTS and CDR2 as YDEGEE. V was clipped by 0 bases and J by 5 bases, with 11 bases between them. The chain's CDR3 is CASSLVLVPETQYF. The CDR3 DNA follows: TGTGCCAGCAGCTTGGTTTTGGTTCCGGAGACCCAGTACTTC.

The CDR3 sequence: CASTSINRVRAQHF. CDR3 DNA: TGTGCCAGCACCTCAATCAACAGGGTAAGAGCCCAGCATTTT. The genes are TRBV6-6 and TRBJ1-5; perhaps TRBD1 as D (6 bases). The CDR3 contains 14 residues. V lost 7 bases, J lost 11 bases, and 21 bases lay in between. The germline CDR1 and CDR2 sequences are MNHNY and SVGAGI (reference sequence).

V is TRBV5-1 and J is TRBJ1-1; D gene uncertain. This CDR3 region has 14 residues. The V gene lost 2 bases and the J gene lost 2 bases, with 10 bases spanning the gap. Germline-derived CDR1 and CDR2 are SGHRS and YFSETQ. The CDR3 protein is CASSFTTANTEAFF. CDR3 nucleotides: TGCGCCAGCAGCTTTACTACAGCTAACACTGAAGCTTTCTTT.

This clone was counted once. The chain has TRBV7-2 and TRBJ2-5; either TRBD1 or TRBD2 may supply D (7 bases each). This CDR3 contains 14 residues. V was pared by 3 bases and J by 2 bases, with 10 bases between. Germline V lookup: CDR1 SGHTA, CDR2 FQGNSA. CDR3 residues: CASSFQGGQETQYF. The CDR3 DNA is TGTGCCAGCAGCTTTCAGGGGGGGCAAGAGACCCAGTACTTC. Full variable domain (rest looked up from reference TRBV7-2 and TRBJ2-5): GAGVSQSPSNKVTEKGKDVELRCDPISGHTALYWYRQSLGQGLEFLIYFQGNSAPDKSGLPSDRFSAERTGGSVSTLTIQRTQQEDSAVYLCASSFQGGQETQYFGPGTRLLVL.

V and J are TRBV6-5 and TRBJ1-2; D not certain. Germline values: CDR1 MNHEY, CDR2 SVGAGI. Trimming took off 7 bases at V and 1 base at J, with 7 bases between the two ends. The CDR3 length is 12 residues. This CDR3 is CASKTVNYGYTF. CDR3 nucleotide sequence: TGTGCCAGCAAAACAGTTAACTATGGCTACACCTTC.

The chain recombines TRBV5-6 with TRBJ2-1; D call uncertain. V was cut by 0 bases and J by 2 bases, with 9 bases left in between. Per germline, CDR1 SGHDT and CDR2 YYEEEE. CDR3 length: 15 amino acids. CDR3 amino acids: CASSLGTGAYNEQFF. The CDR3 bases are TGTGCCAGCAGCTTGGGTACGGGCGCCTACAATGAGCAGTTCTTC.

The CDR3 reads CASSMGGTGGETQYF. In nucleotides, the CDR3 is TGTGCCAGCAGCATGGGGGGCACAGGCGGGGAGACCCAGTACTTC. The rearrangement uses TRBV7-3 and TRBJ2-5, with D possibly being TRBD1 or TRBD2 (6 bases each). In germline, CDR1 is SGHTA, CDR2 FQGTGA. The ends were cut back, 5 bases at V and 5 bases at J, with 18 bases in the middle. The CDR3 totals 15 residues.

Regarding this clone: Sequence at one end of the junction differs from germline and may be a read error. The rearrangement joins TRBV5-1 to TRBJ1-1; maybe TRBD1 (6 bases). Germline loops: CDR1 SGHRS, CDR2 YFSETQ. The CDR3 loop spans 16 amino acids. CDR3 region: CASNLGAGNMNTEAFF. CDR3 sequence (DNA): TGCGCCAGCAACTTGGGGGCAGGGAATATGAACACTGAAGCTTTCTTT.

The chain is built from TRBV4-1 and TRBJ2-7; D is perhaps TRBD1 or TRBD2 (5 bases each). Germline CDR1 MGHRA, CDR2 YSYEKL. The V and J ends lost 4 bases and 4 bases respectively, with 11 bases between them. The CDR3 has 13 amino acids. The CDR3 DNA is TGCGCCAGCAGCCGGGAATGGGGGTACGAGCAGTACTTC. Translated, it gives CASSREWGYEQYF.

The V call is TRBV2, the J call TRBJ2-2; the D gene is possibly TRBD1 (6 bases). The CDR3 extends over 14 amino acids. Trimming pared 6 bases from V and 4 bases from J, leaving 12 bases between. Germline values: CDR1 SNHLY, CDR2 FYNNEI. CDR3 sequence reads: CASSITGITGELFF. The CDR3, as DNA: TGTGCCAGCAGCATTACAGGGATCACCGGGGAGCTGTTTTTT.

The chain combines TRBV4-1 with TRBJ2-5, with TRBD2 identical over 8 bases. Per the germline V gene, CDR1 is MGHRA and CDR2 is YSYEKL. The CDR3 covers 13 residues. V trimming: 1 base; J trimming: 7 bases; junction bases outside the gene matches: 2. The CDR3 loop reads CASSQGRGVTQYF. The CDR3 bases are TGCGCCAGCAGCCAAGGGCGGGGGGTGACCCAGTACTTC.

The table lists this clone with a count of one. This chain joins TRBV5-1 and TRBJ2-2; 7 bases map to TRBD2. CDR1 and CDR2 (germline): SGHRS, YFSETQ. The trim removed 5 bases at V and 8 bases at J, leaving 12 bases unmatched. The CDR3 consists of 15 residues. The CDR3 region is CASRRDSRAGGELFF. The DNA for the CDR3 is TGCGCCAGCAGACGGGACTCCCGAGCGGGAGGGGAGCTGTTTTTT.

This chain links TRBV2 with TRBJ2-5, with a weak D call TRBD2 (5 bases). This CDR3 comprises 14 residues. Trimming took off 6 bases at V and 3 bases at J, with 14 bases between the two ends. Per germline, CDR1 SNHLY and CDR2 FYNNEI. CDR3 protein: CASRPHLLEETQYF. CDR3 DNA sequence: TGTGCCAGCAGACCGCACCTACTAGAAGAGACCCAGTACTTC.

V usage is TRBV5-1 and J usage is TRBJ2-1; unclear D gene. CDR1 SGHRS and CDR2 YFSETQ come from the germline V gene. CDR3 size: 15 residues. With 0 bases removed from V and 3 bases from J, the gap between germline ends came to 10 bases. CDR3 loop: CASSLVGQSYNEQFF. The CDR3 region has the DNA TGCGCCAGCAGCTTGGTCGGGCAGAGCTACAATGAGCAGTTCTTC.

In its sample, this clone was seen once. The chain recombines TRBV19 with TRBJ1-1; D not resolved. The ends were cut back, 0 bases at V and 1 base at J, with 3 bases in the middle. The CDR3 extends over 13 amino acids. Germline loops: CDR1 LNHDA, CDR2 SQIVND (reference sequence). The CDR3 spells CASSIDKNTEAFF. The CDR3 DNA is TGTGCCAGTAGTATAGATAAGAACACTGAAGCTTTCTTT.

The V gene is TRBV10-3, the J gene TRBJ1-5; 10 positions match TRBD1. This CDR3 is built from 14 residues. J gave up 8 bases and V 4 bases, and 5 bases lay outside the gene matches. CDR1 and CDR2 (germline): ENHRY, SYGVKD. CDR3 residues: CAISAGQGLEPQHF. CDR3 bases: TGTGCCATCAGTGCGGGACAGGGGCTGGAGCCCCAGCATTTT.

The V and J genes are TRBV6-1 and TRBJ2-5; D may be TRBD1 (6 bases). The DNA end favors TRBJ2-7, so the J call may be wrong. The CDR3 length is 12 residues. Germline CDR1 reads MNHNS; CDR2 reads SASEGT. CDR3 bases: TGTGCCAGCAGCCCCCGGACAGACGAGCAGTACTTC. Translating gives CASSPRTDEQYF.

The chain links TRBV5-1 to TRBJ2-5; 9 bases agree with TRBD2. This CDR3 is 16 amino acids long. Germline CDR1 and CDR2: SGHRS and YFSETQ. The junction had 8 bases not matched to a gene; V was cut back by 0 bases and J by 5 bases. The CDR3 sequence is CASSLGGLAGTETQYF. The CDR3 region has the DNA TGCGCCAGCAGCTTGGGGGGTCTAGCGGGGACGGAGACCCAGTACTTC. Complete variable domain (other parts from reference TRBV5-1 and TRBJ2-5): KAGVTQTPRYLIKTRGQQVTLSCSPISGHRSVSWYQQTPGQGLQFLFEYFSETQRNKGNFPGRFSGRQFSNSRSEMNVSTLELGDSALYLCASSLGGLAGTETQYFGPGTRLLVL.

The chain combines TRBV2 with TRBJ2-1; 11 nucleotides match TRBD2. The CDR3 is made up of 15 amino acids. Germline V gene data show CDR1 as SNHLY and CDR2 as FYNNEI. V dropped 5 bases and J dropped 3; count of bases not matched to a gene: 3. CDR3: CASSFLAGGYNEQFF. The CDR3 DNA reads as TGTGCCAGCAGTTTCCTAGCGGGGGGCTACAATGAGCAGTTCTTC.

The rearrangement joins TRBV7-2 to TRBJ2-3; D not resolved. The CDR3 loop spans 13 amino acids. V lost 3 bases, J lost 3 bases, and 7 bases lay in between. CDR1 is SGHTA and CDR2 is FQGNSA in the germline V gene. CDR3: CASSFGSTDTQYF. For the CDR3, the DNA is TGTGCCAGCAGCTTTGGCTCAACAGATACGCAGTATTTT.

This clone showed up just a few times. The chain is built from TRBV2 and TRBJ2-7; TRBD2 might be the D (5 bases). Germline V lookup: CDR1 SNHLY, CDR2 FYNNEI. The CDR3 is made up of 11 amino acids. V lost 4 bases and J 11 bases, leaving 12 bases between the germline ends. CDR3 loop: CASSGYLGEYF. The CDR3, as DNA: TGTGCCAGCAGTGGCTACCTCGGGGAGTACTTC.

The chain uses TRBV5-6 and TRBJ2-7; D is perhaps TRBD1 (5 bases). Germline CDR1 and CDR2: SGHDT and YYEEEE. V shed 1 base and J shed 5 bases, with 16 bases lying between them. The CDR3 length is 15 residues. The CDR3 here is CASSLRTTSHDEQYF. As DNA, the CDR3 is TGTGCCAGCAGCTTGCGGACAACTTCTCACGACGAGCAGTACTTC. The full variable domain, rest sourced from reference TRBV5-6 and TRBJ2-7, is DAGVTQSPTHLIKTRGQQVTLRCSPKSGHDTVSWYQQALGQGPQFIFQYYEEEERQRGNFPDRFSGHQFPNYSSELNVNALLLGDSALYLCASSLRTTSHDEQYFGPGTRLTVT.

In nucleotides, the CDR3 is TGCGCCAGCGGCTTGGTGCAACTAGCCAAAAACATTCAGTACTTC. The encoded protein is CASGLVQLAKNIQYF. The genes are TRBV10-2 and TRBJ2-4; no definite D call. The V gene's germline CDR1 is WSHSY and CDR2 SAAADI. CDR3 length: 15 residues. Trimming stripped 8 bases from V and 0 bases from J, with 14 bases between.

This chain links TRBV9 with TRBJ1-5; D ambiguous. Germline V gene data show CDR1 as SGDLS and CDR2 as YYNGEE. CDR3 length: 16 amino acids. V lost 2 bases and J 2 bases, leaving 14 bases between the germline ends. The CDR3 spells CASSVSAGGGNQPQHF. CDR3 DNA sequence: TGTGCCAGCAGCGTCTCGGCAGGAGGTGGCAATCAGCCCCAGCATTTT. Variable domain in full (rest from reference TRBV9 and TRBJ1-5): DSGVTQTPKHLITATGQRVTLRCSPRSGDLSVYWYQQSLDQGLQFLIQYYNGEERAKGNILERFSAQQFPDLHSELNLSSLELGDSALYFCASSVSAGGGNQPQHFGDGTRLSIL.